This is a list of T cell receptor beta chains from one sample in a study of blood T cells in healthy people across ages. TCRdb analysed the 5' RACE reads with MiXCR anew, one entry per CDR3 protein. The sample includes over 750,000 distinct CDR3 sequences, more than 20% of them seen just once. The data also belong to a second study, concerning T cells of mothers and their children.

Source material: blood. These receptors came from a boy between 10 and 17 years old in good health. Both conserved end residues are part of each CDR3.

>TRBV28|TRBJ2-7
CASSLWTGGAREQYF
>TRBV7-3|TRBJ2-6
CASSLEWGGANVLTF
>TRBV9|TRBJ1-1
CASSVTGQGATEAFF
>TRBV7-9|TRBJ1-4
CASSRERGTGFNEKLFF
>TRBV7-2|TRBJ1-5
CASSLGIRGLNQPQHF
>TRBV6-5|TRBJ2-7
CASSYGEGLREQYF
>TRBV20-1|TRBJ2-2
CSARDGGIGELFF
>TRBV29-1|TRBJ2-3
CSVEVAGTDTQYF
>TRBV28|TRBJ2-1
CASSLLKEIGSEQFF
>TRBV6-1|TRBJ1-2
CASSESWGGSYGYTF
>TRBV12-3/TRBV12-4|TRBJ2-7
CASTPSGFGAEQYF
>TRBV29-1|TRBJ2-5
CSAGQGGSETQYF
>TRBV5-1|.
CASSPTQSSYEQYF
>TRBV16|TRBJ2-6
CASSQTPPQGPGANVLTF
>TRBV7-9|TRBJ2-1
CASSSPWTGIRFEQFF
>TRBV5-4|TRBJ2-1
CASSLKREGHHNEQFF
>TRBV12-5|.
CASGLVGRELVNEQFF
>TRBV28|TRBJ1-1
CASSLPGGGNTEAFF
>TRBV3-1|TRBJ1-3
CASSESVQGTTIYF
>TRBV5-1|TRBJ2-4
CASSLAQNREQYF
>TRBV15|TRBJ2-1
CATSSRTGNANEQFF
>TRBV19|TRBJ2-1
CASSHDRPEQFF
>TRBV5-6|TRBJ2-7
CASSLDGGKRRGKYEQYF
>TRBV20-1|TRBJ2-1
CSAGLAGAYNEQFF